The 5 T cell receptor beta chains below come from one sample, sequenced in a study of blood T cell repertoires in COVID-19. This table comes from immunoSEQ multiplex PCR, and its TCRdb copy is limited to in-frame clones, with some not included. The sample records approximately 150,000 clones, 70% to 90% being singletons. Sequencing input: peripheral blood. Receptors originate from a man aged 35-49 years with acute or convalescent COVID-19.

Concerning this clone: The sample contains more than one DNA sequence encoding this CDR3. The CDR3 sequence: CASSFTGSEQYF. Here the CDR3 DNA reads TGTGCCAGCAGCTTTACGGGGTCCGAGCAGTACTTC. V usage is TRBV7-8 and J usage is TRBJ2-7; tentatively, D is TRBD2 (5 bases). Trimming shortened V by 3 bases and J by 6 bases, and 9 bases separated the two germline ends. CDR3 length: 12 residues. CDR1 is SGHVS and CDR2 is FQNEAQ in the germline V gene.

The V and J genes are TRBV28 and TRBJ2-1, with 10 bases that match TRBD2. Trimming cost V 6 bases and J 5 bases; bases outside gene matches: 13. Germline lookup yields CDR1 MDHEN and CDR2 SYDVKM. The CDR3 has 17 residues. The CDR3 here is CASRTLLSGGGNNEQFF. CDR3 nucleotides: TGTGCCAGCAGAACCCTCCTGAGCGGGGGGGGCAACAATGAGCAGTTCTTC.

The chain uses TRBV3-1 (or the pseudogene TRBV3-2) and TRBJ2-1; tentative D call: TRBD2 (6 bases). This CDR3 comprises 15 residues. Germline CDR1 and CDR2: LGHDT and YNNKEL (reference sequence). Trimming pared 0 bases from V and 7 bases from J, leaving 13 bases between. This CDR3 is CASSQEQRVLNEQFF. CDR3 coding DNA: TGTGCCAGCAGCCAAGAGCAGCGGGTTTTGAATGAGCAGTTCTTC.

The CDR3 here is CASSTRQGPNYGYTF. The CDR3 nucleotides are TGTGCCAGCAGCACGCGACAGGGGCCTAACTATGGCTACACCTTC. The chain couples TRBV5-8 to TRBJ1-2; TRBD1 matches at 8 bases. CDR1 and CDR2 (germline): SGHTS, YDEGEE. The CDR3 runs to 15 residues. V lost 4 bases to trimming and J lost 0 bases; unmatched junction nucleotides: 5.

The CDR3 DNA sequence: TGTGCCAGCAGCTTAGCCCCAGGGAGGGAGACCCAGTACTTC. As protein: CASSLAPGRETQYF. The chain joins TRBV7-8 to TRBJ2-5; a weak D match, TRBD2 (6 bases). Germline values: CDR1 SGHVS, CDR2 FQNEAQ. This CDR3 is 14 amino acids long. Trimming took 0 bases from V and 5 from J, leaving 10 bases between them.